This T cell receptor beta chain stems from a study of CD8+CD57+ T cells in acquired aplastic anemia. The CDR3 covers 13 residues. In germline, CDR1 is LNHDA, CDR2 SQIVND (reference sequence). V shed 6 bases, J shed 4 bases, and the junction held 6 bases outside the gene matches. General observations from the study: Between patients and controls, around 27 CD8+ CDR3 sequences were found in common.

Turning to this clonotype: The antigen is not known.

TCR beta VDJ and CDR3 were profiled, and genomic DNA was the template. TCRdb processed the reads anew with MiXCR; each CDR3 protein has one entry. The sample includes about 40,000 distinct CDR3 sequences, roughly 65% of them seen just once. This clonotype was sampled from a human donor in good health, serving as a control. Sample: sorted CD4+, CD8+, or CD8+CD57+ T cells (not recorded which) from PBMCs. V and J are TRBV19 and TRBJ2-7; TRBD2 aligns across 7 bases. The CDR3 is CASSEIGGYEQYF. CDR3 DNA sequence: TGTGCCAGTAGCGAGATCGGGGGGTACGAGCAGTACTTC.